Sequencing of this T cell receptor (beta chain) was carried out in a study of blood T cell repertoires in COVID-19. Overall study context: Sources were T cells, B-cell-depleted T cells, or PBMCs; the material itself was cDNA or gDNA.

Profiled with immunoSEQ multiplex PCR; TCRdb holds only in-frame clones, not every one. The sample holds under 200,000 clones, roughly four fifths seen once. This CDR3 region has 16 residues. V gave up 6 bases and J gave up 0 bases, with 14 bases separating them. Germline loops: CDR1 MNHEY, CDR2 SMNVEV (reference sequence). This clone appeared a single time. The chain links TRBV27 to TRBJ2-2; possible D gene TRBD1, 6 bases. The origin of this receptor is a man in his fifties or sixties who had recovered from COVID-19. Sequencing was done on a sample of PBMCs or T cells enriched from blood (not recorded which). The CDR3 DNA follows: TGTGCCAGCAGCACCAGGGGCGGCGCGAACACCGGGGAGCTGTTTTTT. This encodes CASSTRGGANTGELFF.